These T cell receptor beta chains were read from a single sample in a study of post-analysis software for immune sequencing data. Each CDR3 protein gets one entry after TCRdb re-called the PCR reads with MiXCR. The table shows more than 450,000 distinct CDR3 sequences, with roughly 47% occurring only once. Sequencing used blood. The source of these receptors is a girl aged 10-17 years with multiple sclerosis. Both conserved end residues are part of each CDR3. A D gene is named only where the DNA matches it firmly. Size is stated for part of the rows, as once, few or many counts, or as a class when the clone is expanded.

d_gene: .
abundance: .
v_gene: TRBV20-1
j_gene: TRBJ2-7
CDR3aa: CSAPIDYEQYF
CDR3nt: TGCAGTGCTCCAATCGACTACGAGCAGTACTTC

d_gene: .
abundance: .
v_gene: TRBV20-1
j_gene: TRBJ2-7
CDR3aa: CSAPPPGGPYEQYF
CDR3nt: TGCAGTGCTCCCCCCCCCGGGGGCCCCTACGAGCAGTACTTC

d_gene: .
abundance: .
v_gene: TRBV28
j_gene: TRBJ2-1
CDR3aa: CASSLPLREQFF
CDR3nt: TGTGCCAGCAGTTTACCCCTACGTGAGCAGTTCTTC

d_gene: .
abundance: .
v_gene: TRBV29-1
j_gene: TRBJ1-1
CDR3aa: CSVGLGTEAFF
CDR3nt: TGCAGCGTTGGCCTGGGAACTGAAGCTTTCTTT

d_gene: TRBD2
abundance: few
v_gene: TRBV4-1
j_gene: TRBJ2-1
CDR3aa: CASSQDPLAGTGSYNEQFF
CDR3nt: TGCGCCAGCAGCCAAGACCCACTAGCGGGCACTGGCTCCTACAATGAGCAGTTCTTC

d_gene: .
abundance: few
v_gene: TRBV5-4
j_gene: TRBJ2-3
CDR3aa: CASSSTDWAGGTDTQYF
CDR3nt: TGTGCCAGCAGCTCTACCGATTGGGCTGGCGGCACAGATACGCAGTATTTT

d_gene: .
abundance: .
v_gene: TRBV14
j_gene: TRBJ1-1
CDR3aa: CASSDGMNTEAFF
CDR3nt: TGTGCCAGCAGCGACGGGATGAACACTGAAGCTTTCTTT

d_gene: TRBD1
abundance: .
v_gene: TRBV11-2
j_gene: TRBJ2-3
CDR3aa: CASSLQGVTDTQYF
CDR3nt: TGTGCCAGCAGCCTGCAGGGGGTCACAGATACGCAGTATTTT

d_gene: .
abundance: .
v_gene: TRBV7-2
j_gene: TRBJ1-2
CDR3aa: CASSLSGSVYGYTF
CDR3nt: TGTGCCAGCAGCTTATCAGGGTCTGTCTATGGCTACACCTTC

d_gene: .
abundance: .
v_gene: TRBV27
j_gene: TRBJ1-2
CDR3aa: CASSLSGLKFYGYTF
CDR3nt: TGTGCCAGCAGTTTATCTGGCCTAAAGTTCTATGGCTACACCTTC

d_gene: .
abundance: few
v_gene: TRBV29-1
j_gene: TRBJ1-1
CDR3aa: CSTTDSLNTEAFF
CDR3nt: TGCAGCACTACGGACAGTCTCAACACTGAAGCTTTCTTT

d_gene: TRBD1
abundance: once
v_gene: TRBV24-1
j_gene: TRBJ2-7
CDR3aa: CATSDRDRGRWDEQYF
CDR3nt: TGTGCCACCAGTGACAGGGACAGGGGGCGCTGGGACGAGCAGTACTTC

d_gene: TRBD1
abundance: .
v_gene: TRBV5-1
j_gene: TRBJ2-7
CDR3aa: CASSVRDRDYEQYF
CDR3nt: TGCGCCAGCAGCGTACGGGACAGGGACTACGAGCAGTACTTC

d_gene: .
abundance: few
v_gene: TRBV4-2
j_gene: TRBJ1-2
CDR3aa: CASSQSDGYTF
CDR3nt: TGTGCCAGCAGCCAGTCGGATGGCTACACCTTC

d_gene: .
abundance: .
v_gene: TRBV12-3/TRBV12-4
j_gene: TRBJ2-3
CDR3aa: CASSLSGRGGTQYF
CDR3nt: TGTGCCAGCAGTTTATCAGGGCGTGGGGGGACGCAGTATTTT

d_gene: TRBD1
abundance: .
v_gene: TRBV12-3/TRBV12-4
j_gene: TRBJ1-2
CDR3aa: CASSSLAGGDFYGYTF
CDR3nt: TGTGCCAGCAGTTCCCTTGCAGGGGGGGACTTCTATGGCTACACCTTC

d_gene: .
abundance: few
v_gene: TRBV11-2
j_gene: TRBJ1-2
CDR3aa: CASSLEAGLYGYTF
CDR3nt: TGTGCCAGCAGCTTAGAGGCGGGACTCTATGGCTACACCTTC

d_gene: .
abundance: .
v_gene: TRBV29-1
j_gene: TRBJ2-2
CDR3aa: CSVLTRVKNTGELFF
CDR3nt: TGCAGCGTTTTGACACGGGTGAAGAACACCGGGGAGCTGTTTTTT

d_gene: TRBD1
abundance: few
v_gene: TRBV7-6
j_gene: TRBJ1-2
CDR3aa: CASSETGGFGYTF
CDR3nt: TGTGCCAGCAGCGAGACAGGGGGATTTGGCTACACCTTC

d_gene: .
abundance: .
v_gene: TRBV20-1
j_gene: TRBJ2-7
CDR3aa: CSAIRLEQEAQYF
CDR3nt: TGCAGTGCTATACGACTAGAACAAGAGGCCCAGTACTTC

d_gene: .
abundance: .
v_gene: TRBV3-1
j_gene: TRBJ2-5
CDR3aa: CASSQGRGLREQYF
CDR3nt: TGTGCCAGCAGCCAAGGGAGGGGCCTTCGGGAGCAGTACTTC

d_gene: TRBD2
abundance: .
v_gene: TRBV5-1
j_gene: TRBJ2-5
CDR3aa: CASSFGLEAETQYF
CDR3nt: TGCGCCAGCAGCTTCGGACTAGAGGCGGAGACCCAGTACTTC

d_gene: .
abundance: once
v_gene: TRBV10-3
j_gene: TRBJ2-3
CDR3aa: CAISDTRSSTDTQYF
CDR3nt: TGTGCCATCAGTGACACGAGATCTAGCACAGATACGCAGTATTTT

d_gene: TRBD1
abundance: .
v_gene: TRBV6-5
j_gene: TRBJ1-1
CDR3aa: CASSVDRGDTEAFF
CDR3nt: TGTGCCAGCAGTGTTGACAGGGGGGACACTGAAGCTTTCTTT

d_gene: .
abundance: few
v_gene: TRBV5-1
j_gene: TRBJ1-6
CDR3aa: CASSLNSYSPLHF
CDR3nt: TGCGCCAGCAGCCTGAACTCCTATTCACCCCTCCACTTT

d_gene: .
abundance: .
v_gene: TRBV5-1
j_gene: TRBJ2-7
CDR3aa: CASWTDSYEQYF
CDR3nt: TGCGCCAGCTGGACAGACTCCTACGAGCAGTACTTC

d_gene: .
abundance: .
v_gene: TRBV3-1
j_gene: TRBJ1-2
CDR3aa: CASSPGQYGYTF
CDR3nt: TGTGCCAGCAGCCCTGGACAGTATGGCTACACCTTC

d_gene: TRBD2
abundance: .
v_gene: TRBV5-1
j_gene: TRBJ2-3
CDR3aa: CASSSRTSGEADTQYF
CDR3nt: TGCGCCAGCAGCTCCCGGACTAGCGGCGAGGCAGATACGCAGTATTTT

d_gene: .
abundance: few
v_gene: TRBV7-8
j_gene: TRBJ2-1
CDR3aa: CASSLAAGRSYNEQFF
CDR3nt: TGTGCCAGCAGCCTCGCCGCGGGCCGCTCCTACAATGAGCAGTTCTTC

d_gene: TRBD2
abundance: .
v_gene: TRBV6-5
j_gene: TRBJ2-7
CDR3aa: CASSYTWTSGGLEQYF
CDR3nt: TGTGCCAGCAGTTACACCTGGACTAGCGGGGGACTCGAGCAGTACTTC

d_gene: .
abundance: few
v_gene: TRBV7-8
j_gene: TRBJ1-1
CDR3aa: CASSLDVGLGVTEAFF
CDR3nt: TGTGCCAGCAGCTTAGATGTGGGCCTAGGAGTCACTGAAGCTTTCTTT

d_gene: TRBD1
abundance: few
v_gene: TRBV4-1
j_gene: TRBJ2-1
CDR3aa: CASSQGTGGNEQFF
CDR3nt: TGCGCCAGCAGCCAAGGGACAGGGGGCAATGAGCAGTTCTTC

d_gene: .
abundance: .
v_gene: TRBV9
j_gene: TRBJ2-7
CDR3aa: CASSVGRESYEQYF
CDR3nt: TGTGCCAGCAGCGTAGGTAGGGAGTCCTACGAGCAGTACTTC

d_gene: .
abundance: .
v_gene: TRBV29-1
j_gene: TRBJ1-2
CDR3aa: CSVEIQGGNGYTF
CDR3nt: TGCAGCGTTGAGATACAGGGAGGGAATGGCTACACCTTC

d_gene: .
abundance: .
v_gene: TRBV29-1
j_gene: TRBJ1-1
CDR3aa: CSVEGRVYTEAFF
CDR3nt: TGCAGCGTTGAAGGCCGGGTCTACACTGAAGCTTTCTTT